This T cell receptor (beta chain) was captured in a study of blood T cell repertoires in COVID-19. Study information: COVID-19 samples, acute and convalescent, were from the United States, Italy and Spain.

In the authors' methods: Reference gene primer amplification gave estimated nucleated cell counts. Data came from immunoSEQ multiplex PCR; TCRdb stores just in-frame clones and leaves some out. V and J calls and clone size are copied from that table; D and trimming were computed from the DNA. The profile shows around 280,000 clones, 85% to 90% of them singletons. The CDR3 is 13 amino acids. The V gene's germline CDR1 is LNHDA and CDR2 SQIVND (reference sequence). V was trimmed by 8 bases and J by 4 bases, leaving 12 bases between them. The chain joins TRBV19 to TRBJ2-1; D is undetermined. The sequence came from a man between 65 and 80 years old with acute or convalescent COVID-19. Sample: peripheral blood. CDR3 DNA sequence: TGTGCCAGTCCCCGACATCTTTACAATGAGCAGTTCTTC. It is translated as CASPRHLYNEQFF.